This TCR beta chain was recorded in a study of identical twins. This clonotype was counted between two and nine times. TCRdb reanalysed the 5' RACE reads using MiXCR and keeps one entry per CDR3 protein. The table shows about 570,000 distinct CDR3 sequences, with around 9.6% occurring only once. These data are also associated with another study on yellow fever vaccine responses in identical twins.

The sequence came from a woman between 18 and 30 years old in good health. The material sequenced was PBMCs.

The CDR3 is CSAPDRKNSPLHF. CDR3 in DNA: TGCAGTGCTCCGGACAGGAAAAATTCACCCCTCCACTTT. The chain links TRBV20-1 to TRBJ1-6; 7 bases are a match to TRBD1. Germline V gene data show CDR1 as DFQATT and CDR2 as SNEGSKA (reference sequence). This CDR3 spans 13 amino acids. The V segment lost 5 bases and the J segment 7 bases; nucleotides outside the gene matches: 5.